This is a list of T cell receptor beta chains from one sample in a study of shared clonotypes between healthy human individuals. Measured with immunoSEQ multiplex PCR; TCRdb has only the in-frame clones, and not every one. In the table there are 400,000 to 550,000 clones, 79% of which are singletons. The sample consisted of PBMCs. These receptors came from a woman aged 35 to 49 in good health. Some clones in this sample may be carry-over from other donors' samples. CDR3s include the opening cysteine and the closing phenylalanine or tryptophan. D genes are given only for firm matches. Only some rows state a clone size, as once, few, many or a class for expanded clones.

J: TRBJ2-7
D: TRBD2
size: NA
V: TRBV28
DNA: TGTGCCAGCAGTTCGACCGCCGGGACTAGATCCTACGAGCAGTACTTC
CDR3: CASSSTAGTRSYEQYF

J: TRBJ2-3
D: NA
size: NA
V: TRBV6-5
DNA: TGTGCCAGCAGCTTTACTAGCTCCCGGACCCAGTATTTT
CDR3: CASSFTSSRTQYF

J: TRBJ2-1
D: TRBD2
size: few
V: TRBV7-9
DNA: TGTGCCAGCAGCTCACCACCCCGGGGCGGGAGAAGGAGCAATGAGCAGTTCTTC
CDR3: CASSSPPRGGRRSNEQFF

J: TRBJ2-7
D: TRBD1
size: NA
V: TRBV7-6
DNA: TGTGCCAGCAGCTTAGGATGGCAGGGGGCCCGCGAGCAGTACTTC
CDR3: CASSLGWQGAREQYF

J: TRBJ1-1
D: NA
size: NA
V: TRBV28
DNA: TGTGCCAGCACGGCCAGGGATGGGTTGGAAGCTTTCTTT
CDR3: CASTARDGLEAFF

J: TRBJ2-3
D: TRBD2
size: NA
V: TRBV7-3
DNA: TGTGCCAGCAGCGCCCGACTAGCGGGAAGGGGGGATACGCAGTATTTT
CDR3: CASSARLAGRGDTQYF

J: TRBJ2-1
D: NA
size: NA
V: TRBV28
DNA: TGTGCCAGCAGTTTTATTATTACGTGGGCAGATAATGAGCAGTTCTTC
CDR3: CASSFIITWADNEQFF

J: TRBJ2-7
D: NA
size: NA
V: TRBV13
DNA: TGTGCCAGCAGCGTGAGTCCGGCCTCCTACGAGCAGTACTTC
CDR3: CASSVSPASYEQYF

J: TRBJ2-5
D: NA
size: few
V: TRBV10-3
DNA: TGTGCCATCAGTGAGTCGGGGGGAGTACAAGAGACCCAGTACTTC
CDR3: CAISESGGVQETQYF

J: TRBJ1-3
D: TRBD1
size: NA
V: TRBV2
DNA: TGTGCCAGCAGTTTTTTCGGGACAGGGGGAAACACCATATATTTT
CDR3: CASSFFGTGGNTIYF

J: TRBJ1-4
D: NA
size: NA
V: TRBV29-1
DNA: TGCAGCGTTGGGAGGGGGAATAATGAAAAACTGTTTTTT
CDR3: CSVGRGNNEKLFF

J: TRBJ2-2
D: NA
size: NA
V: TRBV7-6
DNA: TGTGCCAGCAGCCGCAGGGTGAACACCGGGGAGCTGTTTTTT
CDR3: CASSRRVNTGELFF

J: TRBJ2-5
D: TRBD1
size: NA
V: TRBV28
DNA: TGTGCCAGCAGTTTCGGGACAGGGCTCCAAGAGACCCAGTACTTC
CDR3: CASSFGTGLQETQYF

J: TRBJ2-3
D: TRBD2
size: NA
V: TRBV7-9
DNA: TGTGCCAGCAGCTTCGGGACTAGCGGGAGGGCCTTAGCAGATACGCAGTATTTT
CDR3: CASSFGTSGRALADTQYF

J: TRBJ2-2
D: TRBD2
size: NA
V: TRBV27
DNA: TGTGCCAGCAGTTTTCGGGGGAGGGCCGGGACCGGGGAGCTGTTTTTT
CDR3: CASSFRGRAGTGELFF

J: TRBJ2-7
D: NA
size: NA
V: TRBV30
DNA: TGTGCCTGGCGGCGGGGGCTGTACGAGCAGTACTTC
CDR3: CAWRRGLYEQYF

J: TRBJ2-5
D: NA
size: NA
V: TRBV19
DNA: TGTGCCACCTCCGGGGGCAGGCAAGAGACCCAGTACTTC
CDR3: CATSGGRQETQYF

J: TRBJ2-4
D: NA
size: NA
V: TRBV18
DNA: TGTGCCAGCGCCGACTGGACCGACCGGGCCAAAAACATTCAGTACTTC
CDR3: CASADWTDRAKNIQYF

J: TRBJ2-5
D: TRBD2
size: few
V: TRBV28
DNA: TGTGCCAGCAGTTTCCTAGCGGCTCAAGAGACCCAGTACTTC
CDR3: CASSFLAAQETQYF

J: TRBJ2-3
D: TRBD2
size: few
V: TRBV10-3
DNA: TGTGCCATCAGTCTAGCGGGAGAAGGCACAGATACGCAGTATTTT
CDR3: CAISLAGEGTDTQYF

J: TRBJ2-7
D: NA
size: NA
V: TRBV27
DNA: TGTGCCAGCAGTTGGGGTCAAGCTTACGAGCAGTACTTC
CDR3: CASSWGQAYEQYF

J: TRBJ2-1
D: TRBD2
size: NA
V: TRBV7-2
DNA: TGTGCCAGCAGCTTCTCGTCTAGCGGCTTAAGCTCCTACAATGAGCAGTTCTTC
CDR3: CASSFSSSGLSSYNEQFF

J: TRBJ1-4
D: NA
size: NA
V: TRBV9
DNA: TGTGCCAGCAGCGTTTCATCTGGGCAGGGTGCCGAAAAACTGTTTTTT
CDR3: CASSVSSGQGAEKLFF

J: TRBJ1-4
D: NA
size: few
V: TRBV4-3
DNA: TGCGCCAGCAGCCAAGACATTCAGGAAAAACTGTTTTTT
CDR3: CASSQDIQEKLFF

J: TRBJ2-7
D: TRBD1
size: NA
V: TRBV5-6
DNA: TGTGCCAGCAGCCTAGGACAGGGGGCCCACGAGCAGTACTTC
CDR3: CASSLGQGAHEQYF

J: TRBJ2-5
D: TRBD2
size: NA
V: TRBV10-3
DNA: TGTGCCATCGGAAAGGGATCTAGCGGGAGGCAGGAGACCCAGTACTTC
CDR3: CAIGKGSSGRQETQYF

J: TRBJ2-5
D: NA
size: NA
V: TRBV5-1
DNA: TGCGCCAGCAGCAGCGGATCCCGAGGGACCCAGTACTTC
CDR3: CASSSGSRGTQYF

J: TRBJ2-7
D: NA
size: NA
V: TRBV10-3
DNA: TGTGCCATCAGTGAGCCATTTTTGGGAGAGTCGGCCTACGAGCAGTACTTC
CDR3: CAISEPFLGESAYEQYF

J: TRBJ2-7
D: TRBD2
size: NA
V: TRBV6-4
DNA: TGTGCCAGCAGTGACTCGCATAGTTGTGGGACTAGTTTTTCCGAGCAGTACTTC
CDR3: CASSDSHSCGTSFSEQYF

J: TRBJ1-6
D: NA
size: few
V: TRBV4-3
DNA: TGCGCCAGCAGCCAGCGGGCTAGGAATTCACCCCTCCACTTT
CDR3: CASSQRARNSPLHF

J: TRBJ2-1
D: TRBD2
size: NA
V: TRBV7-8
DNA: TGTGCCAGCAGCACCCGACTAGCGGGTAGCTCCTACAATGAGCAGTTCTTC
CDR3: CASSTRLAGSSYNEQFF

J: TRBJ2-7
D: NA
size: NA
V: TRBV7-2
DNA: TGTGCCAGCAGCTTAACGGACTACTCCTACGAGCAGTACTTC
CDR3: CASSLTDYSYEQYF

J: TRBJ2-1
D: TRBD1
size: NA
V: TRBV7-9
DNA: TGTGCCAGCAGCTTCGGGACAGGGTACAATGAGCAGTTCTTC
CDR3: CASSFGTGYNEQFF

J: TRBJ1-5
D: NA
size: NA
V: TRBV6-1
DNA: TGTGCCAGCAGTGAAGCCCATTCCGGGACCCCACTGAAGCATTTT
CDR3: CASSEAHSGTPLKHF

J: TRBJ1-2
D: NA
size: NA
V: TRBV25-1
DNA: TGTGCCAGCAGCCCCGTAGGTCAAGAAGGGGCCTTGGCGGGCTACACCTTC
CDR3: CASSPVGQEGALAGYTF

J: TRBJ2-5
D: TRBD1
size: NA
V: TRBV7-3
DNA: TGTGCCAGCAGCTCAGGACAGGGGGATGAGACCCAGTACTTC
CDR3: CASSSGQGDETQYF

J: TRBJ2-3
D: NA
size: NA
V: TRBV6-6
DNA: TGTGCCAGCAGTAGACGCACAGATACGCAGTATTTT
CDR3: CASSRRTDTQYF

J: TRBJ2-3
D: TRBD1
size: few
V: TRBV5-1
DNA: TGCGCCAGCTCAGGGGGCGACACAGATACGCAGTATTTT
CDR3: CASSGGDTDTQYF

J: TRBJ2-7
D: NA
size: NA
V: TRBV28
DNA: TGTGCCAGCAGCCCCGGCCGGAGGGGGCAGTACTTC
CDR3: CASSPGRRGQYF

J: TRBJ2-1
D: TRBD2
size: NA
V: TRBV18
DNA: TGTGCCAGCTCATTAGCGGGAGTTAGATTTGGTGAGCAGTTCTTC
CDR3: CASSLAGVRFGEQFF

J: TRBJ1-6
D: NA
size: few
V: TRBV6-5
DNA: TGTGCCAGCAGCCTTGGGGGTAATTCACCCCTCCACTTT
CDR3: CASSLGGNSPLHF

J: TRBJ2-7
D: TRBD2
size: NA
V: TRBV5-1
DNA: TGCGCCAGCAGACCCTTAAGCGGGACCTACGAGCAGTACTTC
CDR3: CASRPLSGTYEQYF

J: TRBJ1-3
D: NA
size: NA
V: TRBV19
DNA: TGTGCCAGTAGGATGACAGTTACTGGAAACACCATATATTTT
CDR3: CASRMTVTGNTIYF

J: TRBJ2-2
D: TRBD1
size: NA
V: TRBV7-2
DNA: TGTGCCAGCAGCGACACCCTCAGGGGGCCGGCCGGGGAGCTGTTTTTT
CDR3: CASSDTLRGPAGELFF

J: TRBJ1-5
D: TRBD1
size: NA
V: TRBV7-9
DNA: TGTGCCAGCAGCCGTGGGACAGGGCGGAATCAGCCCCAGCATTTT
CDR3: CASSRGTGRNQPQHF

J: TRBJ2-7
D: TRBD2
size: NA
V: TRBV18
DNA: TGTGCCAGCTCACCGGGGGGGACTAGACGGAACGAGCAGTACTTC
CDR3: CASSPGGTRRNEQYF

J: TRBJ1-2
D: TRBD1
size: few
V: TRBV29-1
DNA: TGCAGCGTTTCGCCGGACAGGGTTTATGGCTACACCTTC
CDR3: CSVSPDRVYGYTF

J: TRBJ2-2
D: TRBD1
size: few
V: TRBV5-1
DNA: TGCGCCAGCAGCTTCTGGGACAGTTACTACACCGGGGAGCTGTTTTTT
CDR3: CASSFWDSYYTGELFF